This entry features one T cell receptor beta chain sequence. Looked up from germline, CDR1 is MNHEY and CDR2 is SVGEGT. The junction had 15 bases not matched to a gene; V was cut back by 6 bases and J by 4 bases. This CDR3 spans 17 amino acids. This record comes from a study of Ad26.COV2.S vaccination and SARS-CoV-2 variants. The treatment was: 15 to 20 received Ad26.COV2.S at low or high dose, single or two shots; 5 received placebo; per-sample allocation not given. Repertoires come from day 63 after the first vaccine or placebo injection. Assay used: immunoSEQ multiplex PCR; TCRdb lists only in-frame clones, some missing. The data show more than 300,000 clones, around four fifths seen once.

The chain joins TRBV6-2 or TRBV6-3 to TRBJ2-3; 8 nucleotides align to TRBD2. The starting material was peripheral blood, obtained in a trial of Ad26.COV2.S vaccine versus placebo. The sequence was obtained from a person between 18 and 60 years old who received the Ad26.COV2.S COVID-19 vaccine or a placebo. The CDR3 here is CASSPTLPGLVSDTQYF. CDR3 coding DNA: TGTGCCAGCAGCCCTACACTCCCGGGACTAGTATCAGATACGCAGTATTTT.